This TCR beta chain comes out of a study of Ad26.COV2.S vaccination and SARS-CoV-2 variants. Study-wide background: Donor participated within the Ad26.COV2.S arm of the COV1001 trial.

The data were produced by immunoSEQ multiplex PCR, yet TCRdb's version contains in-frame clones alone and is incomplete. The table shows more than 300,000 clones, with around 84% occurring only once. Described treatment: roughly 18 received Ad26.COV2.S at low or high dose, single or two shots; 5 received placebo; per-sample allocation not given. Day 63 after the first vaccine or placebo injection was the time point for sampling. The sequence was obtained from a person aged 18 to 65 who received the Ad26.COV2.S COVID-19 vaccine or a placebo. The source material was peripheral blood, sampled in a trial of Ad26.COV2.S vaccine versus placebo.

This chain's CDR3 is CASSLKGGGNEQFF. CDR3 bases: TGTGCCAGCAGCTTGAAGGGCGGGGGGAATGAGCAGTTCTTC. The V and J genes are TRBV11-2 and TRBJ2-1, with 8 bases fitting TRBD2. CDR3 length: 14 amino acids. V lost 3 bases and J lost 7; bases outside the gene matches: 5. Germline CDR1 is SGHAT and CDR2 is FQNNGV.